Reported below is one T cell receptor (beta chain). What it recognizes is unknown. The data derive from a study of T cell responses to AZD1222 COVID-19 vaccine. Clones were read by immunoSEQ multiplex PCR, and TCRdb kept only the in-frame ones, dropping some. Of 90,000 to 120,000 clones in the sample, around 89% were seen once. CDR3 length: 14 residues. Between the trimmed V and J ends, which lost 0 bases and 1 base, there was a span of 7 bases. From germline, CDR1 is SGHKS and CDR2 YYEKEE (reference sequence). Regarding the study as a whole: Reports say nearly half of spike-specific TCRs go after unmutated variant regions. Only six or seven AZD1222 recipients tested seropositive at baseline.

This receptor was obtained from an adult in good health. The sequenced sample was peripheral blood, obtained on day 0 of AZD1222 vaccination. This chain uses TRBV5-5 with TRBJ1-2; no clear D. CDR3 bases: TGTGCCAGCAGCTTGGAGGAGGGTAACTATGGCTACACCTTC. Amino acid sequence: CASSLEEGNYGYTF.